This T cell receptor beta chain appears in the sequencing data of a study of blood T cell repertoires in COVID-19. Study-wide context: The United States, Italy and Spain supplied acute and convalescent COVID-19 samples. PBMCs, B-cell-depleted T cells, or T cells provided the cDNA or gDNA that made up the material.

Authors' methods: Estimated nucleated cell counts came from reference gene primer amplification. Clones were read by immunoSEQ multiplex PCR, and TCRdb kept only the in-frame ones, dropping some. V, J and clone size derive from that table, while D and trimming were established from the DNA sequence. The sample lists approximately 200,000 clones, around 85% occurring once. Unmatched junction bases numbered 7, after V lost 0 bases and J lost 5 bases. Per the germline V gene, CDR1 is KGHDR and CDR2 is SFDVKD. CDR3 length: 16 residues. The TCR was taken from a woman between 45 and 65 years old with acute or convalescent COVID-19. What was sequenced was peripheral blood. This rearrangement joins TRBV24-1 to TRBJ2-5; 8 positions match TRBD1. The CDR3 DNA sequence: TGTGCCACCAGTGATTTGGGCAGGGGGCGCGTTGAGACCCAGTACTTC. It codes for CATSDLGRGRVETQYF.